This T cell receptor (beta chain) was identified during a study of post-analysis software for immune sequencing data. Overall study context: In terms of disease course, relapsing-remitting, secondary progressive and progressive-relapsing multiple sclerosis were included.

Study-wide results and caveats: The study found significantly lower normalized Chao1 diversity in multiple sclerosis patients than in controls.

Researchers reported that TCR beta cDNA libraries carried unique molecular identifiers. T cells numbering about 0.85 to 10 million yielded cDNA molecules that totaled about 500,000. TCRdb called the PCR reads again in MiXCR, with one record for every CDR3 protein. The sample gives 650,000 to 850,000 distinct CDR3 sequences, roughly 50% of which show up once; 4.6% is in the top ten. Comment on this clonotype: Its antigen is as yet unknown.

This sequence originates from a girl between 5 and 17 years old with multiple sclerosis. Sequenced material: blood.

As DNA, the CDR3 is TGCAGCGTTGAAGATCATGGGGTTGGCTACACCTTC. Amino acid sequence: CSVEDHGVGYTF. The chain carries TRBV29-1 and TRBJ1-2; D gene uncertain. The CDR3 covers 12 residues. Between the trimmed V and J ends, which lost 0 bases and 7 bases, there was a span of 9 bases. Germline CDR1 and CDR2: SQVTM and ANQGSEA.